One sample yielded the 12 T cell receptor beta chains listed below, sequenced in a study of CD8 T cells in ankylosing spondylitis. TCRdb called the 5' RACE reads again in MiXCR, with one record for every CDR3 protein. The sample has 200,000 to 300,000 distinct CDR3 sequences; around 8% are singletons. Sequencing was performed on blood, either unsorted or a sorted T cell fraction (not recorded which). These receptor sequences come from a female donor with ankylosing spondylitis or in good health (not recorded which).

In its sample, this clonotype was seen many times. The DNA of the CDR3 is TGCGCCAGCAGCTCCCTAGCGGGATCCCTCCGGGAGCAGTACTTC. Its protein is CASSSLAGSLREQYF. The rearrangement links TRBV5-1 to TRBJ2-7; 9 positions agree with TRBD2. The CDR3 is 15 residues long. Germline CDR1 reads SGHRS; CDR2 reads YFSETQ. J gave up 7 bases and V 3 bases, and 11 bases lay outside the gene matches.

This clonotype was recorded at least ten times. The rearrangement uses TRBV7-2 and TRBJ2-2; no clear D. V was clipped by 4 bases and J by 4 bases, with 13 bases between them. Germline V gene sequence: CDR1 SGHTA, CDR2 FQGNSA. The CDR3 totals 15 residues. CDR3 DNA: TGTGCCAGCAGCTATCAACTCCTGGGCACCGGGGAGCTGTTTTTT. This codes for CASSYQLLGTGELFF. Filled out from reference TRBV7-2 and TRBJ2-2, the complete variable domain reads GAGVSQSPSNKVTEKGKDVELRCDPISGHTALYWYRQSLGQGLEFLIYFQGNSAPDKSGLPSDRFSAERTGGSVSTLTIQRTQQEDSAVYLCASSYQLLGTGELFFGEGSRLTVL.

A remark on this clonotype: The junction departs from germline at one end; a sequencing error may be responsible. The rearrangement joins TRBV2 to TRBJ2-1; D might be TRBD1 (6 bases). The germline gives CDR1 SNHLY, CDR2 FYNNEI. The CDR3 is made up of 14 amino acids. The CDR3 here is CASSGDRNQNGQFF. The CDR3 coding sequence is TGTGCCAGCAGTGGCGACAGGAATCAAAATGGGCAGTTCTTC.

The genes are TRBV5-1 and TRBJ2-1, with 9 bases matching TRBD2. Germline lookup yields CDR1 SGHRS and CDR2 YFSETQ. Trimming took 4 bases from V and 8 from J; bases not matched to a gene: 13. The CDR3 consists of 16 residues. The CDR3 region is CASSREPGLAMDEQFF. CDR3 DNA sequence: TGCGCCAGCAGCCGGGAACCGGGACTAGCCATGGATGAGCAGTTCTTC.

Many counts were recorded for this clonotype. The chain uses TRBV15 and TRBJ2-5, with TRBD2 matching 14 bases. Germline V gene data show CDR1 as LNHNV and CDR2 as YYDKDF (reference sequence). V gave up 1 base and J gave up 5 bases; unmatched junction bases: 9. The CDR3 sequence is 18 residues long. CDR3: CATSRVVRLAGGLETQYF. In nucleotides, the CDR3 is TGTGCCACCAGCAGAGTAGTAAGACTAGCGGGAGGGCTGGAGACCCAGTACTTC.

At least ten counts were recorded for this clonotype. The J gene is TRBJ1-4, the V gene TRBV5-1, with D unclear. The CDR3 is 14 amino acids. V shed 0 bases and J shed 7 bases, with 10 bases lying between them. Germline CDR1 is SGHRS and CDR2 is YFSETQ. The CDR3 here is CASSLGTSGEKLFF. CDR3 nucleotide sequence: TGCGCCAGCAGCTTGGGAACCAGCGGTGAAAAACTGTTTTTT. Together with reference TRBV5-1 and TRBJ1-4, the CDR3 gives the full variable domain: KAGVTQTPRYLIKTRGQQVTLSCSPISGHRSVSWYQQTPGQGLQFLFEYFSETQRNKGNFPGRFSGRQFSNSRSEMNVSTLELGDSALYLCASSLGTSGEKLFFGSGTQLSVL.

This clonotype occurred many times. The V and J genes are TRBV12-3 or TRBV12-4 and TRBJ2-1, with 12 nucleotides matching TRBD1. V shed 6 bases and J 8 bases; nucleotides not matched to a gene: 11. The CDR3 is 16 residues long. The CDR3 nucleotides read TGTGCCAGCAGACCTTCGTGGGGGACAGGGGGCCATGAGCAGTTCTTC. It encodes CASRPSWGTGGHEQFF.

The chain is built from TRBV11-2 and TRBJ2-2; D ambiguous. Trimming cost V 2 bases and J 2 bases, with 9 bases left between them. Germline V gene lookup returns CDR1 SGHAT and CDR2 FQNNGV. There are 15 residues in the CDR3. CDR3 DNA: TGTGCCAGCAGCTTAATGGGCGGAAACACCGGGGAGCTGTTTTTT. It yields the protein CASSLMGGNTGELFF.

This clonotype was detected only a few times. The chain is built from TRBV21-1 and TRBJ2-5; TRBD1 is taken as the D call from the table, unchecked against the DNA. TRBV21-1 is shown as a pseudogene. This CDR3 is built from 17 residues. The chain's CDR3 is CASSKRDVTGEEETQYF. The CDR3 nucleotides are TGTGCCAGCAGCAAAAGGGATGTGACAGGGGAAGAAGAGACCCAGTACTTC.

As concerns this clonotype: This could be a read error, since a much larger clone is one nucleotide away. The chain combines TRBV7-8 with TRBJ2-2; D is perhaps TRBD1 or TRBD2 (5 bases each). CDR1 SGHVS and CDR2 FQNEAQ come from the germline V gene. The CDR3 spans 12 residues. In DNA form, the CDR3 reads TGTGCCAGCAGCTTTTACCCCGGGGCGCTGTTTTTT. Its translation: CASSFYPGALFF.

This clonotype showed up many times. V is TRBV30 and J is TRBJ2-2; D assignment may be TRBD1 or TRBD2 (5 bases each). CDR3 length equals 17 residues. V was shortened by 3 bases and J by 2 bases, with 19 bases between the two germline ends. Germline-derived CDR1 and CDR2 are GTSNPN and SVGIG (reference sequence). CDR3 DNA: TGTGCCTGGAGAAGAGGGGATTCAAGACCTAACACCGGGGAGCTGTTTTTT. Amino acid sequence: CAWRRGDSRPNTGELFF.

This clonotype was observed at least ten times. Sequence at one end of the junction differs from germline and may be a read error. The chain carries TRBV6-2 or TRBV6-3 and TRBJ1-1; D remains ambiguous. Germline CDR1 and CDR2: MNHEY and SVGEGT. This CDR3 spans 14 amino acids. CDR3 amino acids: CASSLSRMKTEAFF. The CDR3 DNA reads TGTGCCAGCAGTTTAAGCAGGATGAAGACTGAAGCTTTCTTT.